This T cell receptor (beta chain) was found in a study of CD8 T cells in Susac syndrome. V was pared by 6 bases and J by 5 bases, with 6 bases between. Germline V gene sequence: CDR1 MDHEN, CDR2 SYDVKM. The CDR3 is 11 amino acids. This clonotype occurred once. After extraction with the RNeasy kit, roughly 0.45 to 1 ug of the RNA was reverse transcribed using random hexamers. A single record per CDR3 protein comes from TCRdb applying MiXCR to the immunoSEQ multiplex PCR reads. The sample consists of some 50,000 distinct CDR3 sequences, approximately 95% of them appearing once. The sequence derives from a human donor with Susac syndrome. The sequenced material came from CD8+ T cells from PBMCs. V gene TRBV28 combines with J gene TRBJ2-3; D uncertain. CDR3 loop: CASSVLDTQYF. The CDR3 DNA follows: TGTGCCAGCAGCGTTCTAGATACGCAGTATTTT.